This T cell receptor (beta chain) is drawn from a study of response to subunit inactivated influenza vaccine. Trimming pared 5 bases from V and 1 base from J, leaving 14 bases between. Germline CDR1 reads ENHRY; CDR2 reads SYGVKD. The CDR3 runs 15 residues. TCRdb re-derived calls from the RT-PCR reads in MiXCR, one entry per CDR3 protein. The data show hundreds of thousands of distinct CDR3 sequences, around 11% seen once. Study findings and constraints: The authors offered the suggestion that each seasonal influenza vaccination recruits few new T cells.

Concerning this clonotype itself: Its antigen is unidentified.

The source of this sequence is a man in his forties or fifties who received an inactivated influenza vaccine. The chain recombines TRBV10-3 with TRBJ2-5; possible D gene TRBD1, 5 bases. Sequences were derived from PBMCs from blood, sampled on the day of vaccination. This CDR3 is CAISQDPGFQETQYF. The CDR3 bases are TGTGCCATCAGTCAAGACCCAGGGTTCCAAGAGACCCAGTACTTC.